The rows below give T cell receptor beta chains drawn from one sample of a study of T cells in Graves' hyperthyroidism and ophthalmopathy. TCRdb itself ran the multiplex PCR reads through MiXCR, one entry per CDR3 protein. The sample gives hundreds of thousands of distinct CDR3 sequences, around 21% of which show up once; about 34% is in the top ten. Material: blood. These receptor sequences come from a man aged 25 to 45 with Graves' ophthalmopathy. Both conserved end residues are part of each CDR3. The D gene is left open where the match is weak. Part of the rows lack a size; the others show once, few, many or a class for expanded clones.

v_call	d_call	j_call	clone_size	cdr3_aa	cdr3_nt
TRBV20-1	TRBD2	TRBJ2-5	many	CSARGQAGGPETQYF	TGCAGTGCTAGAGGCCAAGCGGGAGGGCCGGAGACCCAGTACTTC
TRBV28	-	TRBJ2-6	few	CASSFLPAGSSGANVLTF	TGTGCCAGCAGTTTTCTCCCGGCGGGCAGCTCTGGGGCCAACGTCCTGACTTTC
TRBV2	-	TRBJ1-1	many	CASTRTLNTEAFF	TGTGCCAGCACTCGGACACTGAACACTGAAGCTTTCTTT
TRBV3-1	-	TRBJ1-2	many	CASSQIYYGYTF	TGTGCCAGCAGCCAGATTTACTATGGCTACACCTTC
TRBV4-3	-	TRBJ2-1	-	CASSFTGPHNEQFF	TGCGCCAGCAGCTTTACAGGACCCCACAATGAGCAGTTCTTC
TRBV6-2/TRBV6-3	-	TRBJ2-2	-	CASRGIANTGELFF	TGTGCCAGCCGGGGAATTGCGAACACCGGGGAGCTGTTTTTT
TRBV7-3	-	TRBJ2-6	many	CASSLRAGSSGANVLTF	TGTGCCAGCAGCTTACGGGCGGGAAGCTCTGGGGCCAACGTCCTGACTTTC
TRBV28	-	TRBJ2-5	-	CASSLTRTDPRETQYF	TGTGCCAGCAGTTTGACCCGGACAGACCCTCGAGAGACCCAGTACTTC
TRBV30	-	TRBJ2-1	many	CAWSVDSSSYNEQFF	TGTGCCTGGAGTGTGGACTCAAGCTCCTACAATGAGCAGTTCTTC
TRBV28	TRBD1	TRBJ1-2	few	CASSWGQNYGYTF	TGTGCCAGCAGTTGGGGACAGAACTATGGCTACACCTTC
TRBV14	TRBD2	TRBJ2-1	-	CASSQTSVGEQFF	TGTGCCAGCAGCCAGACTAGCGTCGGTGAGCAGTTCTTC
TRBV6-2/TRBV6-3	-	TRBJ2-1	few	CASSYDPISYNEQFF	TGTGCCAGCAGTTACGACCCGATCTCCTACAATGAGCAGTTCTTC
TRBV27	TRBD2	TRBJ2-2	-	CASSPLGGLVGTGELFF	TGTGCCAGCAGCCCCCTCGGGGGACTAGTTGGCACCGGGGAGCTGTTTTTT
TRBV5-4	-	TRBJ2-3	-	CASSGTGVGTDTQYF	TGTGCCAGCAGTGGGACGGGAGTCGGTACAGATACGCAGTATTTT
TRBV28	-	TRBJ2-7	many	CASSLFTAWGLYEQYF	TGTGCCAGCAGTTTATTCACAGCTTGGGGGCTCTACGAGCAGTACTTC
TRBV12-3/TRBV12-4	TRBD2	TRBJ2-3	few	CATTYLFGTSDTDTQYF	TGTGCCACCACCTACCTCTTTGGGACTAGCGACACAGATACGCAGTATTTT
TRBV10-3	-	TRBJ2-7	-	CAISEGRVNEQYF	TGTGCCATCAGTGAGGGGCGGGTTAACGAGCAGTACTTC
TRBV2	-	TRBJ1-1	many	CASSRSHRALDTEAFF	TGTGCCAGCAGTCGTAGCCACAGGGCTTTAGACACTGAAGCTTTCTTT
TRBV12-3/TRBV12-4	-	TRBJ1-3	-	CASSPGANIYF	TGTGCCAGCAGCCCGGGGGCGAACATATATTTT
TRBV6-2/TRBV6-3	-	TRBJ2-5	few	CASSGLYQETQYF	TGTGCCAGCAGCGGATTGTACCAAGAGACCCAGTACTTC
TRBV18	-	TRBJ2-1	many	CASSPNSYNEQFF	TGTGCCAGCTCCCCAAACTCCTACAATGAGCAGTTCTTC
TRBV27	TRBD1	TRBJ1-4	-	CASSLSAGQLEKLFF	TGTGCCAGCAGTTTATCCGCGGGACAGCTTGAAAAACTGTTTTTT
TRBV28	-	TRBJ2-1	many	CASSLLSGEGSEQFF	TGTGCCAGCAGTCTATTATCGGGAGAAGGCTCTGAGCAGTTCTTC
TRBV28	TRBD2	TRBJ2-3	few	CASSPRTSGDQNTQYF	TGTGCCAGCAGTCCAAGGACTAGCGGGGACCAAAATACGCAGTATTTT
TRBV6-5	-	TRBJ1-5	-	CASSYGSAQPQHF	TGTGCCAGCAGTTACGGGTCGGCTCAGCCCCAGCATTTT
TRBV7-8	-	TRBJ1-1	many	CASSFGGRSDTEAFF	TGTGCCAGCAGCTTTGGGGGAAGGTCGGACACTGAAGCTTTCTTT
TRBV11-2	TRBD1	TRBJ2-7	-	CASSSVAGQGAREQYF	TGTGCCAGCAGCTCGGTCGCGGGACAGGGGGCGCGGGAGCAGTACTTC
TRBV7-9	-	TRBJ2-3	-	CASSFTGPGHRLDTQYF	TGTGCCAGCAGCTTCACCGGACCGGGACACCGACTCGATACGCAGTATTTT
TRBV24-1	TRBD2	TRBJ2-3	-	CATSFPGLAGAGYLTDTQYF	TGTGCCACCAGCTTCCCGGGACTAGCGGGAGCCGGATACCTCACAGATACGCAGTATTTT
TRBV5-1	TRBD1	TRBJ2-7	few	CASSWDRVSDEQYF	TGCGCCAGCAGCTGGGACAGGGTTTCCGACGAGCAGTACTTC
TRBV29-1	TRBD1	TRBJ2-5	-	CSGLGDRGLETQYF	TGCAGCGGTTTAGGTGACAGGGGGCTCGAGACCCAGTACTTC
TRBV11-2	-	TRBJ1-1	many	CASSLLSRGAMNTEAFF	TGTGCCAGCAGCTTACTTTCGCGGGGGGCGATGAACACTGAAGCTTTCTTT
TRBV6-1	TRBD2	TRBJ2-7	few	CASSYGWDYSYEQYF	TGTGCCAGCAGTTATGGGTGGGACTACTCCTACGAGCAGTACTTC
TRBV27	-	TRBJ1-5	-	CASSRYPTGRNQPQHF	TGTGCCAGCAGCCGATACCCTACAGGGCGGAATCAGCCCCAGCATTTT
TRBV28	-	TRBJ1-4	-	CASSLSGQGATNEKLFF	TGTGCCAGCAGTTTATCTGGGCAGGGAGCAACTAATGAAAAACTGTTTTTT
TRBV6-1	-	TRBJ2-7	few	CASSEYSYEQYF	TGTGCCAGCTCAGAGTACTCCTACGAGCAGTACTTC
TRBV2	TRBD1	TRBJ2-1	-	CASARDRIGSYEQFF	TGTGCCAGCGCCCGGGACAGGATAGGCTCCTACGAGCAGTTCTTC
TRBV5-1	TRBD2	TRBJ2-7	many	CASSSGLAGGTTYEQYF	TGCGCCAGCAGCTCCGGACTAGCGGGAGGGACTACCTACGAGCAGTACTTC
TRBV20-1	-	TRBJ1-5	few	CSALEGDSNQPQHF	TGCAGTGCTTTGGAGGGGGATAGCAATCAGCCCCAGCATTTT
TRBV6-2/TRBV6-3	TRBD1	TRBJ1-2	few	CASSSPRDRWGGVYGYTF	TGTGCCAGCAGTTCCCCCCGGGACAGGTGGGGTGGTGTGTATGGCTACACCTTC
TRBV5-1	TRBD2	TRBJ2-7	-	CASRYRPGLASDEQYF	TGCGCCAGCAGATATCGACCGGGACTAGCGTCGGACGAGCAGTACTTC
TRBV29-1	-	TRBJ2-1	-	CSVELRGGQFF	TGCAGCGTTGAATTGAGGGGAGGACAGTTCTTC
TRBV5-1	-	TRBJ2-3	-	CASSLIPGPTDTQYF	TGCGCCAGCAGCTTGATTCCGGGCCCCACAGATACGCAGTATTTT
TRBV20-1	-	TRBJ2-1	-	CSARDKRSGLYNEQFF	TGCAGTGCTAGAGATAAAAGGAGCGGTCTCTACAATGAGCAGTTCTTC
TRBV5-1	TRBD2	TRBJ2-7	-	CASSRAGGPNYEQYF	TGCGCCAGCAGCCGAGCGGGAGGGCCGAACTACGAGCAGTACTTC
TRBV7-9	-	TRBJ2-5	once	CASSLVGQGQETQYF	TGTGCCAGCAGCTTAGTCGGGCAGGGCCAAGAGACCCAGTACTTC
TRBV6-1	-	TRBJ2-7	few	CASSEGVASYEQYF	TGTGCCAGCAGTGAAGGGGTGGCCTCCTACGAGCAGTACTTC
TRBV29-1	-	TRBJ2-7	few	CSVEDRLTYEQYF	TGCAGCGTTGAAGACAGATTGACCTACGAGCAGTACTTC
TRBV5-1	TRBD1	TRBJ2-7	-	CASSLDGTGIYEQYF	TGCGCCAGCAGCCTGGACGGGACAGGGATATACGAGCAGTACTTC
TRBV11-2	-	TRBJ1-5	many	CASSSLVGQPQHF	TGTGCCAGCAGCTCCCTAGTTGGTCAGCCCCAGCATTTT
TRBV7-9	-	TRBJ1-4	-	CASSSPGMSEKLFF	TGTGCCAGCAGCTCTCCGGGGATGAGTGAAAAACTGTTTTTT
TRBV11-2	TRBD2	TRBJ2-5	many	CASSVNLAGQETQYF	TGTGCCAGCAGCGTCAACCTAGCGGGGCAAGAGACCCAGTACTTC
TRBV18	-	TRBJ1-4	once	CASSRAGGLGTTNEKLFF	TGTGCCAGCTCACGCGCCGGGGGGCTGGGGACAACTAATGAAAAACTGTTTTTT
TRBV6-1	TRBD2	TRBJ2-2	many	CASSSFGTSGRGRYTGELFF	TGTGCCAGCAGTTCCTTCGGGACTAGCGGGAGGGGGAGGTACACCGGGGAGCTGTTTTTT